This T cell receptor (beta chain) was recorded in a study of CD8+CD57+ T cells in acquired aplastic anemia. Findings of the study overall: It was found that almost 30 CD8+ CDR3 sequences were shared between patients and controls.

For CDR3 and TCR beta VDJ profiling, genomic DNA was the template used. A single record per CDR3 protein comes from TCRdb applying MiXCR to the reads. The sample carries more than 150,000 distinct CDR3 sequences, over 60% recorded once. This clonotype appeared a few times. Its antigen is as yet unknown. V dropped 1 base and J dropped 4 bases, with 10 bases sitting between them. Germline loops: CDR1 SGHVS, CDR2 FNYEAQ. The CDR3 loop spans 14 amino acids. Input material: sorted CD4+, CD8+, or CD8+CD57+ T cells (not recorded which) from PBMCs. J is TRBJ1-2 and V is TRBV7-6; D might be TRBD1 (6 bases). The receptor's source is a human donor with severe aplastic anemia or a healthy control (not recorded which). The CDR3 DNA follows: TGTGCCAGCAGCTTAGGGGGGCCTACCTATGGCTACACCTTC. Protein: CASSLGGPTYGYTF.